This TCR beta chain comes out of a study of CD8+CD57+ T cells in acquired aplastic anemia. Turning to the study itself: Sorted CD4+ and CD8+ cells gave an average of about 3 ug of DNA.

Trimming pared 0 bases from V and 11 bases from J, leaving 14 bases between. Germline V gene sequence: CDR1 SGHVS, CDR2 FNYEAQ. The CDR3 has 14 residues. Both TCR beta VDJ combination and CDR3 sequence profiling were carried out. Genomic DNA was the template for this profiling. TCRdb analysed the reads with MiXCR anew, one entry per CDR3 protein. Of about 400,000 distinct CDR3 sequences in the sample, about two thirds are singletons; the top ten hold 4%. Specimen: sorted CD4+, CD8+, or CD8+CD57+ T cells (not recorded which) from PBMCs. This clonotype was obtained from a human donor in good health, serving as a control. The chain uses TRBV7-6 and TRBJ1-5; D uncertain. The CDR3 region has the DNA TGTGCCAGCAGCTTAGCGGTCTTACCCGGCGCCCAGCATTTT. Translation gives CASSLAVLPGAQHF.